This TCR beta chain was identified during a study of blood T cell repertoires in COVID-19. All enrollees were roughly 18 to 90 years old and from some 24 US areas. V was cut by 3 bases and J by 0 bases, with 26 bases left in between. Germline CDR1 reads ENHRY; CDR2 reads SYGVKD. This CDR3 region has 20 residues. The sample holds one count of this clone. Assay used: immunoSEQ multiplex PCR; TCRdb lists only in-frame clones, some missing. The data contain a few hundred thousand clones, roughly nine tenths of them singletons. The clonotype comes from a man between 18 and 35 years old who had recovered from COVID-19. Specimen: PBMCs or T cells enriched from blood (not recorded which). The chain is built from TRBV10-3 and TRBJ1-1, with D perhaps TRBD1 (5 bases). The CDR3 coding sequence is TGTGCCATCAGTGATTATTTTAGGGGAGGGAGGGCAAGAATGAACACTGAAGCTTTCTTT. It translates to CAISDYFRGGRARMNTEAFF.